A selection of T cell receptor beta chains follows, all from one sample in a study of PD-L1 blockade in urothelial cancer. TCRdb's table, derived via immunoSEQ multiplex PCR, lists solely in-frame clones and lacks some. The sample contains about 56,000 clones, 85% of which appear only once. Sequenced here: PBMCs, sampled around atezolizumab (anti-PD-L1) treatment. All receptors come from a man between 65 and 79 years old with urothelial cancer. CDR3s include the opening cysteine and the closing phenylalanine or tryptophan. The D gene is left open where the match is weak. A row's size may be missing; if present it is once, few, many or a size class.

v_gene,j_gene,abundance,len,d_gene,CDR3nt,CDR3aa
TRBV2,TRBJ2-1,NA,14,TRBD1,TGTGCCAGCATCCGGGACAGGGGTAATAATGAGCAGTTCTTC,CASIRDRGNNEQFF
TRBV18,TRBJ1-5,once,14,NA,TGTGCCAGCTCACCGGGGGGAACAAAGCAGCCCCAGCATTTT,CASSPGGTKQPQHF
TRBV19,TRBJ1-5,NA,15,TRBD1,TGTGCCAGTAGTATATTAGGGACAGGTAATCAGCCCCAGCATTTT,CASSILGTGNQPQHF
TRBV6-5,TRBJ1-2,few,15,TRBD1,TGTGCCAGCAGTTACCCGGGGACAGCCCTTTGGGGCTACACCTTC,CASSYPGTALWGYTF
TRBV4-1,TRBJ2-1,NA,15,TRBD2,TGCGCCAGCAGCTCCCAGCGGGATTGGCCGAATGAGCAGTTCTTC,CASSSQRDWPNEQFF
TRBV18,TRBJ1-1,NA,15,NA,TGTGCCAGCTCACCACGGACAGACCTTTCAACTGAAGCTTTCTTT,CASSPRTDLSTEAFF
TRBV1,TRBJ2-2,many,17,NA,TGCACCAGCAGCCAGGGACCGAACGGGAGATACACCGGGGAGCTGTTTTTT,CTSSQGPNGRYTGELFF
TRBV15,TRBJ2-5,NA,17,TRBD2,TGTGCCACCAGCAGAGGAAGGACTAGCGGGAGGGTAGAGACCCAGTACTTC,CATSRGRTSGRVETQYF
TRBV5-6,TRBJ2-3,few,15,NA,TGTGCCAGCAGCTGGGGAGATGGCCGGCCAGATACGCAGTATTTT,CASSWGDGRPDTQYF
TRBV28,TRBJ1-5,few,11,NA,TGTGCCAGCAGTTCTGATCAGCCCCAGCATTTT,CASSSDQPQHF
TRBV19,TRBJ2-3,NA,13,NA,TGTGCCAGTGGGGGAGGATCCGCAGATACGCAGTATTTT,CASGGGSADTQYF
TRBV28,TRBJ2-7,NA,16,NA,TGTGCCAGCAGTGACCGAAAGAGACTAGTAAGGTACGAGCAGTACTTC,CASSDRKRLVRYEQYF
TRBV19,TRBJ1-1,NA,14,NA,TGTGCCAGTAGTATTCAGGGGTTGGGCACTGAAGCTTTCTTT,CASSIQGLGTEAFF
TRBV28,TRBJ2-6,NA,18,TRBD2,TGTGCCAGCAGTTTATTCGGTCTAGCGGGACTCGGGGCCAACGTCCTGACTTTC,CASSLFGLAGLGANVLTF
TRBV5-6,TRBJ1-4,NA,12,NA,TGTGCCAGCAGCTTTGGGGAGGAAAAACTGTTTTTT,CASSFGEEKLFF
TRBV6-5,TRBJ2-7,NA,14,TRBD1,TGTGCCAGCAGGAGGGGACAGGAAACCTACGAGCAGTACTTC,CASRRGQETYEQYF
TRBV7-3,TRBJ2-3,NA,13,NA,TGTGCCAGCAGCTTTACGGAGGGAGATACGCAGTATTTT,CASSFTEGDTQYF
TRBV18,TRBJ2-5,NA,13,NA,TGTGCCAGCTCACCACGGTCGGAGGGGACCCAGTACTTC,CASSPRSEGTQYF
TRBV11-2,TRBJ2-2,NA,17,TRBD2,TGTGCCAGCAGGTCCCCCCTTCGCGGGAGTTTGTCCGGGGAGCTGTTTTTT,CASRSPLRGSLSGELFF
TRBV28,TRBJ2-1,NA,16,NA,TGTGCCAGCAGTTTTAAGGTCGGAGCCCCCTACAATGAGCAGTTCTTC,CASSFKVGAPYNEQFF
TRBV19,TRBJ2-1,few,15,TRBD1,TGTGCCAGTAGTCAACCGGGACAGGGGAGGAATGAGCAGTTCTTC,CASSQPGQGRNEQFF
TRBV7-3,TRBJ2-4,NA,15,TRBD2,TGTGCCAGCAGCTTTAGCGGGAGTCGGGAGAACATTCAGTACTTC,CASSFSGSRENIQYF
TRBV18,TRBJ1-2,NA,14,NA,TGTGCCAGCTCAACGGGAGGGCAGGAGTATGGCTACACCTTC,CASSTGGQEYGYTF
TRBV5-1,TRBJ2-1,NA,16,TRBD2,TGCGCCAGCAGCTTAAACCGGCGGGAGGGGTACAATGAGCAGTTCTTC,CASSLNRREGYNEQFF
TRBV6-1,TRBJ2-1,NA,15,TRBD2,TGTGCCAGCAGTGTTGCTAGCGGGATCTACAATGAGCAGTTCTTC,CASSVASGIYNEQFF
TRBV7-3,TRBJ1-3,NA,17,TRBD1,TGTGCCAGCAGCTTAAGGGACAGGGTTTTATCGGGAAACACCATATATTTT,CASSLRDRVLSGNTIYF